The 15 T cell receptor beta chains in this list originate from one sample, sequenced in a study of T cell responses to AZD1222 COVID-19 vaccine. Measured with immunoSEQ multiplex PCR; TCRdb has only the in-frame clones, and not every one. The top ten clones hold 2.5% to 3.5% of a sample with about 120,000 clones, about 88% of them seen once. Here the sequenced sample was peripheral blood, taken 28 days after the second AZD1222 dose. The receptors derive from an adult who received the AZD1222 COVID-19 vaccine.

The rearrangement joins TRBV11-1 to TRBJ1-1; 7 nucleotides align to TRBD1. In germline, CDR1 is SGHAT, CDR2 FQDESV (reference sequence). Trimming removed 4 bases from V and 3 bases from J; junction bases left unmatched: 5. CDR3 size: 14 residues. For the CDR3, the DNA is TGTGCCAGCAGCTCGGGGGGACAGTACACTGAAGCTTTCTTT. This codes for CASSSGGQYTEAFF.

Only a few counts were recorded for this clone. The chain links TRBV6-2 or TRBV6-3 to TRBJ1-1; no firm D call. The ends were cut back, 0 bases at V and 0 bases at J, with 5 bases in the middle. CDR3 size: 14 residues. From germline, CDR1 is MNHEY and CDR2 SVGEGT. In DNA form, the CDR3 reads TGTGCCAGCAGTTACTCGGATCTGAACACTGAAGCTTTCTTT. Residues: CASSYSDLNTEAFF.

The table lists this clone with a count of one. The rearrangement uses TRBV19 and TRBJ1-2, with D unresolved. This CDR3 comprises 12 residues. Germline V gene lookup returns CDR1 LNHDA and CDR2 SQIVND (reference sequence). V was shortened by 7 bases and J by 7 bases, with 13 bases between the two germline ends. CDR3 nucleotides: TGTGCCAGTAAAGGGCCTGCCGGTGGCTACACCTTC. Its translation: CASKGPAGGYTF. Supplemented by reference TRBV19 and TRBJ1-2, the full variable domain reads DGGITQSPKYLFRKEGQNVTLSCEQNLNHDAMYWYRQDPGQGLRLIYYSQIVNDFQKGDIAEGYSVSREKKESFPLTVTSAQKNPTAFYLCASKGPAGGYTFGSGTRLTVV.

V usage is TRBV5-1 and J usage is TRBJ2-2; unclear D gene. V was cut by 0 bases and J by 3 bases, with 6 bases left in between. Germline lookup yields CDR1 SGHRS and CDR2 YFSETQ. The CDR3 consists of 14 residues. In nucleotides, the CDR3 is TGCGCCAGCAGCTTGGGGCAGTACACCGGGGAGCTGTTTTTT. Translation: CASSLGQYTGELFF.

This sequence joins TRBV28 and TRBJ1-4; TRBD1 agrees at 7 bases. Germline-derived CDR1 and CDR2 are MDHEN and SYDVKM. The CDR3 has 16 amino acids. With 10 bases clipped from V and 2 bases from J, the junction kept 13 bases outside the gene matches. CDR3 amino acids: CATLARGRSTNEKLFF. CDR3 nucleotides: TGTGCCACCCTGGCGAGGGGGCGGTCGACTAATGAAAAACTGTTTTTT. Full variable domain (outside the CDR3, taken from reference TRBV28 and TRBJ1-4): DVKVTQSSRYLVKRTGEKVFLECVQDMDHENMFWYRQDPGLGLRLIYFSYDVKMKEKGDIPEGYSVSREKKERFSLILESASTNQTSMYLCATLARGRSTNEKLFFGSGTQLSVL.

CDR3 nucleotide sequence: TGTGCCAGCAGTTACTCAGACAGGGTCACTGAAGCTTTCTTT. Amino acid sequence: CASSYSDRVTEAFF. The V and J genes are TRBV6-2 or TRBV6-3 and TRBJ1-1, with TRBD1 identical over 7 bases. The CDR3 runs to 14 residues. V lost 0 bases to trimming and J lost 4 bases; unmatched junction nucleotides: 2. Germline V lookup: CDR1 MNHEY, CDR2 SVGEGT.

V usage is TRBV3-1 (or the pseudogene TRBV3-2) and J usage is TRBJ2-6; D is uncertain. The CDR3 loop spans 16 amino acids. CDR1 is LGHDT and CDR2 is YNNKEL in the germline V gene (reference sequence). V shed 1 base and J shed 0 bases, with 7 bases lying between them. CDR3 amino acids: CASSQVRSSGANVLTF. The DNA of the CDR3 is TGTGCCAGCAGCCAAGTAAGAAGCTCTGGGGCCAACGTCCTGACTTTC.

The count of this clone is one. The V call is TRBV6-5, the J call TRBJ2-3; 14 bases align to TRBD2. The junction had 10 bases not matched to a gene; V was cut back by 8 bases and J by 9 bases. Germline-derived CDR1 and CDR2 are MNHEY and SVGAGI. The CDR3 sequence is 15 residues long. CDR3 DNA sequence: TGTGCCAGCGGGACTTTGGGACTAGCGGGGGTAACGCAGTATTTT. Its translation is CASGTLGLAGVTQYF.

The chain links TRBV5-1 to TRBJ2-1; 8 bases fit TRBD2. J was trimmed by 7 bases and V by 2 bases; bases with no gene match: 5. CDR1 and CDR2 (germline): SGHRS, YFSETQ. This CDR3 is built from 14 residues. The chain's CDR3 is CASSLAGASNEQFF. CDR3 bases: TGCGCCAGCAGCTTAGCGGGGGCTTCGAATGAGCAGTTCTTC.

V and J are TRBV7-9 and TRBJ1-2, with D unclear. Trimming removed 5 bases at V and 3 bases at J, with 10 bases between. This CDR3 has 13 residues. Germline assignment: CDR1 SEHNR and CDR2 FQNEAQ (reference sequence). DNA for the CDR3: TGTGCCAGCAGCGCATCTGGGTACTATGGCTACACCTTC. This sequence encodes CASSASGYYGYTF.

V is TRBV5-1 and J is TRBJ1-2, with TRBD1 matching over 8 bases. The germline V gene encodes CDR1 SGHRS and CDR2 YFSETQ. The junction had 7 bases not matched to a gene; V was cut back by 1 base and J by 8 bases. The CDR3 has 14 amino acids. The CDR3 coding sequence is TGCGCCAGCAGCTTGAATCAGGGGGCGCGCGGCTACACCTTC. Translating it yields CASSLNQGARGYTF. The entire variable domain, with the rest obtained from reference TRBV5-1 and TRBJ1-2, is as follows: KAGVTQTPRYLIKTRGQQVTLSCSPISGHRSVSWYQQTPGQGLQFLFEYFSETQRNKGNFPGRFSGRQFSNSRSEMNVSTLELGDSALYLCASSLNQGARGYTFGSGTRLTVV.

The chain links TRBV7-9 to TRBJ1-1; unclear D gene. This CDR3 is built from 15 residues. Trimming took 1 base from V and 7 from J, leaving 16 bases between them. Germline CDR1 reads SEHNR; CDR2 reads FQNEAQ (reference sequence). The CDR3 DNA sequence: TGTGCCAGCAGCTTAGACGGGGTTCCGGCCCTTGAAGCTTTCTTT. Protein: CASSLDGVPALEAFF.

The V call is TRBV11-2, the J call TRBJ1-6, with TRBD1 identical over 9 bases. Looked up from germline, CDR1 is SGHAT and CDR2 is FQNNGV. V lost 1 base and J lost 12; bases outside the gene matches: 7. The CDR3 has 15 amino acids. CDR3 residues: CASSLGGQGSEPLHF. The CDR3 coding sequence is TGTGCCAGCAGCTTAGGGGGACAGGGTTCGGAACCCCTCCACTTT.

V and J are TRBV3-1 (or the pseudogene TRBV3-2) and TRBJ2-5; 8 nucleotides line up with TRBD1. Germline V CDR1 and CDR2: LGHDT, YNNKEL (reference sequence). This CDR3 spans 15 amino acids. V was pared by 9 bases and J by 1 base, with 10 bases of the junction left unmatched. The CDR3 is CARYRGTQTQETQYF. The DNA for the CDR3 is TGTGCCAGATACAGGGGGACCCAAACCCAAGAGACCCAGTACTTC.

This rearrangement joins TRBV5-5 to TRBJ2-5, with D possibly TRBD2 on 6 matching bases. Trimming removed 3 bases from V and 5 bases from J, with 17 bases in between. From germline, CDR1 is SGHKS and CDR2 YYEKEE (reference sequence). This CDR3 spans 15 amino acids. The CDR3 nucleotides are TGTGCCAGCAGCTCCGGGACGGCGGGGAAGGAGACCCAGTACTTC. Translating gives CASSSGTAGKETQYF.